The subject of this entry is one TCR beta chain. This record comes from a study of monozygotic twins with inflammatory bowel disease. This CDR3 contains 16 residues. Germline V gene sequence: CDR1 SGHTA, CDR2 FQGNSA. TCRalpha and TCRbeta cDNA was put through two nested PCRs of roughly 15 and 9 cycles. TCRdb re-called the 5' RACE reads and shows each CDR3 protein once, DNA omitted. The sample has more than 300,000 distinct CDR3 sequences; the top ten hold around 2.6%. The V gene is TRBV7-2, the J gene TRBJ2-3; TCRdb's assignment of TRBD1 cannot be checked, as there is no DNA. Sequenced input: blood. The receptor's source is a human donor with ulcerative colitis or Crohn's disease, or a healthy co-twin of an affected twin (not recorded which). The CDR3 here is CASSLRGPFDTDTQYF.